A selection of T cell receptor beta chains follows, all from one sample in a study of blood T cell repertoires in COVID-19. Sequencing used immunoSEQ multiplex PCR; TCRdb keeps in-frame clones, though not all of them. The sample includes tens of thousands of clones, around 85% of them seen just once. Sample: peripheral blood. The receptors stem from a woman aged 55-75 years with acute or convalescent COVID-19. The CDR3 runs from the conserved cysteine through the conserved F or W.

V	J	CDR3
TRBV18	TRBJ1-1	CASSPKWEFDTEAFF
TRBV19	TRBJ2-5	CASGDSAQETQYF
TRBV27	TRBJ2-1	CASRRANYNEQFF
TRBV30	TRBJ1-5	CAWSKGGDQPQHF
TRBV19	TRBJ2-5	CASSIVPSAETQYF
TRBV28	TRBJ1-5	CASSFGGRGAYNQPQHF
TRBV10-2	TRBJ2-7	CASREGLVSYEQYF
TRBV7-2	TRBJ2-1	CASSRVSGPWRRNEQFF
TRBV2	TRBJ1-2	CASSDFSGTGYGYTF
TRBV29-1	TRBJ1-2	CSVSVLGLDGYTF
TRBV7-2	TRBJ1-1	CASSLARALYTEAFF
TRBV14	TRBJ1-4	CASSQDRGSMATNEKLFF
TRBV4-2	TRBJ2-7	CASSQDTGLNSYEQYF
TRBV5-1	TRBJ2-5	CASKQGYTRDLTQYF
TRBV2	TRBJ2-7	CASSTSGNNYEQYF
TRBV6-5	TRBJ2-1	CASVGLAGRNEQFF
TRBV10-3	TRBJ2-4	CAIRDAGTGGSIQYF
TRBV19	TRBJ2-3	CASRDRGGTDTQYF
TRBV12-3/TRBV12-4	TRBJ2-1	CASSSPGDEQFF
TRBV5-1	TRBJ2-3	CASTINDRGTDTQYF
TRBV29-1	TRBJ2-7	CSVTGTESYEQYF
TRBV28	TRBJ1-2	CASSLIDRGGGYTF
TRBV6-1	TRBJ1-3	CASSEALGKGGSTIYF
TRBV2	TRBJ2-3	CASSLPDSVAESTDTQYF
TRBV25-1	TRBJ1-4	CASKGTGAAFGEKLFF
TRBV29-1	TRBJ2-1	CSVEGGTSYNEQFF
TRBV5-5	TRBJ2-7	CASSLVIGSYEQYF
TRBV27	TRBJ2-4	CASRPSAETGAAKNIQYF
TRBV5-6	TRBJ2-7	CASSGLQGNSYEQYF
TRBV28	TRBJ1-6	CASSLGQGRSPLHF
TRBV2	TRBJ2-1	CASTASRSYNEQFF
TRBV10-3	TRBJ1-5	CAISESSGGSNQPQHF
TRBV5-1	TRBJ2-7	CASSLDRGPSYEQYF
TRBV19	TRBJ2-7	CASSSLAGSWEQYF
TRBV28	TRBJ2-7	CASSFIGGSYEQYF
TRBV5-1	TRBJ1-1	CASSLAGGNTEAFF
TRBV6-5	TRBJ1-6	CASSNGGGGSPLHF
TRBV30	TRBJ2-5	CAWRKNRGQETQYF
TRBV19	TRBJ2-1	CASSQAGSYSYNEQFF
TRBV10-2	TRBJ2-3	CASRTSGRTDTQYF
TRBV10-2	TRBJ2-7	CASSADISYEQYF
TRBV7-2	TRBJ1-3	CASSLVGRAAGNTIYF
TRBV6-2/TRBV6-3	TRBJ1-2	CASSYSETGYGYTF